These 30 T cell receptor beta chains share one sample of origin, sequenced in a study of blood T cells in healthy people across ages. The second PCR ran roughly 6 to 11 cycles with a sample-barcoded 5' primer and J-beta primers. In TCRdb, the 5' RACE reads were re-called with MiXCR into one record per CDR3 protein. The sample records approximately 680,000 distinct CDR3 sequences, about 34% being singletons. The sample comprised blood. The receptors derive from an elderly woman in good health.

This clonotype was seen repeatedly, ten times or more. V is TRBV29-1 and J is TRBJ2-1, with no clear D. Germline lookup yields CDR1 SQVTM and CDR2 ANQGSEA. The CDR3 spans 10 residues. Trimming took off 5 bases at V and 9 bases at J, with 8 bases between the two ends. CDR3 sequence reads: CSVSSGEQFF. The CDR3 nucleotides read TGCAGCGTTTCCTCGGGTGAGCAGTTCTTC.

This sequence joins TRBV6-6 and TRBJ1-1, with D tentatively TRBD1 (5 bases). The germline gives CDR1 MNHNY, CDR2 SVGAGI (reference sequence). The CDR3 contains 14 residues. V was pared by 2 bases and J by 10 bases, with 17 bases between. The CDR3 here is CASSYTQGGLSAFF. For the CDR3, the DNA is TGTGCCAGCAGTTACACCCAGGGCGGGCTTTCAGCTTTCTTT.

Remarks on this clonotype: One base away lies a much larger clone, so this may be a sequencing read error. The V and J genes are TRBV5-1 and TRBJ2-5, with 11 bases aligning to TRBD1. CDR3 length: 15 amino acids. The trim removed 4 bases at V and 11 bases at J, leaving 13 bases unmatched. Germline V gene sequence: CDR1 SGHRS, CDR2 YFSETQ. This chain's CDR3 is CASSLRDRGMDEQYF. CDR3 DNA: TGCGCCAGCAGCCTCCGGGACAGGGGGATGGATGAGCAGTACTTC.

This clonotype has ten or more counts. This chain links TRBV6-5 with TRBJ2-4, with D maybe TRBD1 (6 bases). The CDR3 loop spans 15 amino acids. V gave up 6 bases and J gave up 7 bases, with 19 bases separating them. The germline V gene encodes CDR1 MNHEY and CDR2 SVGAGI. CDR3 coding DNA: TGTGCCAGCAGGGCCGCAGGGGCAGTTCGGAACATTCAGTACTTC. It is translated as CASRAAGAVRNIQYF.

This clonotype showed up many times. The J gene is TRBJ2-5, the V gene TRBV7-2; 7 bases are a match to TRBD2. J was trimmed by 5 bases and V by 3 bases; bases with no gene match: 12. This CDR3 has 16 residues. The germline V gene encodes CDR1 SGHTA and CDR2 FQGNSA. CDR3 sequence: CASSFPPAGVMETQYF. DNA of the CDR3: TGTGCCAGCAGCTTCCCCCCGGCGGGGGTAATGGAGACCCAGTACTTC.

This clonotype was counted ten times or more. The CDR3 DNA follows: TGTGCCAGCAGCTTGTGGGACAGGGGATCAGATTCACCCCTCCACTTT. Residues: CASSLWDRGSDSPLHF. The chain links TRBV7-3 to TRBJ1-6; 10 bases are a match to TRBD1. Germline V CDR1 and CDR2: SGHTA, FQGTGA. The CDR3 loop spans 16 amino acids. The junction had 7 bases not matched to a gene; V was cut back by 3 bases and J by 8 bases.

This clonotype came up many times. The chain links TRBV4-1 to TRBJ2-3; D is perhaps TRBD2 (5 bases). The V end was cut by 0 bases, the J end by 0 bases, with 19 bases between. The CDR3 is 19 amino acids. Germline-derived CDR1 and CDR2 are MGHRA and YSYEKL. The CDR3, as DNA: TGCGCCAGCAGCCAAGACTCTAGCCAAACACAGTCTAGCACAGATACGCAGTATTTT. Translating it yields CASSQDSSQTQSSTDTQYF.

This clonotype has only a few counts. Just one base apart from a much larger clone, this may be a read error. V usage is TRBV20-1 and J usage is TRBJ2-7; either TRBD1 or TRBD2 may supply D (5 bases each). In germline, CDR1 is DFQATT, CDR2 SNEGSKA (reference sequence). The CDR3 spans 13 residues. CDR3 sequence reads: CGALSGRVYEQYF. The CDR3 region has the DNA TGCGGTGCTTTAAGCGGCAGGGTTTACGAGCAGTACTTC.

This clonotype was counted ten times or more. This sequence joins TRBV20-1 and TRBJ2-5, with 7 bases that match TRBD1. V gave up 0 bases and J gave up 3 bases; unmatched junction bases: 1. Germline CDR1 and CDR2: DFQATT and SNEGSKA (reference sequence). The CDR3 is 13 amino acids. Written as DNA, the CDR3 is TGCAGTGCTAGAGAGGACAGGAAAGAGACCCAGTACTTC. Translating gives CSAREDRKETQYF.

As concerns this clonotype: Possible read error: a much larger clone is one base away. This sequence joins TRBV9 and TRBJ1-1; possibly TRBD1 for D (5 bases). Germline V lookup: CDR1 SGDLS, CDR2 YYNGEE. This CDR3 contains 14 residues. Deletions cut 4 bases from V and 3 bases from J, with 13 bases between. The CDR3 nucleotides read TGTGCCAGCAGCAGAACAGGTTTTGACACTGAAGCTTTCTTT. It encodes CASSRTGFDTEAFF.

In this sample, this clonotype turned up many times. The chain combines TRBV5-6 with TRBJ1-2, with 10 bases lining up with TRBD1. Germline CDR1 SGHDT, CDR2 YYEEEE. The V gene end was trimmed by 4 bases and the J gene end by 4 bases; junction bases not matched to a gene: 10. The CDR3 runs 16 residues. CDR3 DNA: TGTGCCAGCAGCAGAAAGGACAGGGGGAAGGGCTATGGCTACACCTTC. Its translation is CASSRKDRGKGYGYTF. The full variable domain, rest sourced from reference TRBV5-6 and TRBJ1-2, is DAGVTQSPTHLIKTRGQQVTLRCSPKSGHDTVSWYQQALGQGPQFIFQYYEEEERQRGNFPDRFSGHQFPNYSSELNVNALLLGDSALYLCASSRKDRGKGYGYTFGSGTRLTVV.

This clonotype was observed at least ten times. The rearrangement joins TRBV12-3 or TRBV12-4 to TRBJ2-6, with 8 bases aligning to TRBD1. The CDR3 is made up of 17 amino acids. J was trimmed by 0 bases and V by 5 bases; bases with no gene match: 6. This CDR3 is CASSIDRGSSGANVLTF. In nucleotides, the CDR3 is TGTGCCAGCAGTATAGACAGGGGAAGCTCTGGGGCCAACGTCCTGACTTTC.

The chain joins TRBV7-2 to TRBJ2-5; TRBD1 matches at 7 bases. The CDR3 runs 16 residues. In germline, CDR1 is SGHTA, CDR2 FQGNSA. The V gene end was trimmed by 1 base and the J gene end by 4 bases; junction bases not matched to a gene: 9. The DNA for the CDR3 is TGTGCCAGCAGCTTAGATCCTAGCAGGGGGTTAGAGACCCAGTACTTC. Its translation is CASSLDPSRGLETQYF.

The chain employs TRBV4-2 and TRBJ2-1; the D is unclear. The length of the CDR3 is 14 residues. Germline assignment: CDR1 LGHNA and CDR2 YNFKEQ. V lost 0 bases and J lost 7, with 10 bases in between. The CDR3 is CASSQDRQYNEQFF. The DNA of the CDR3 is TGTGCCAGCAGCCAAGATAGGCAGTATAATGAGCAGTTCTTC.

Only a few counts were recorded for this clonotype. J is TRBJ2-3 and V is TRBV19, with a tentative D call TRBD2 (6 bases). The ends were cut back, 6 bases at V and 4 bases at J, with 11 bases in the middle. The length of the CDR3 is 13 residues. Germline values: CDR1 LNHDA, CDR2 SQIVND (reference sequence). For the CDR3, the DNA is TGTGCCAGTAGCGTCAGGAGGGCAGATACGCAGTATTTT. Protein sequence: CASSVRRADTQYF.

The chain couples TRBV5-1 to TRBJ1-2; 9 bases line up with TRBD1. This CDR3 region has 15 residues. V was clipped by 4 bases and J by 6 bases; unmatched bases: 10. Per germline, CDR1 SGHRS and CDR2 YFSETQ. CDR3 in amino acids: CASSPQGAPLDGYTF. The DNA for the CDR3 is TGCGCCAGCAGCCCACAGGGGGCGCCTCTTGATGGCTACACCTTC.

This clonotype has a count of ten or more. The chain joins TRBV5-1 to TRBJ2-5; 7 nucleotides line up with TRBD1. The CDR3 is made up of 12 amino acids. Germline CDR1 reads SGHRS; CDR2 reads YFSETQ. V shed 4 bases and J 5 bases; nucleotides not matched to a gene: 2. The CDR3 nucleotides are TGCGCCAGCAGCGAAGGGGGCGAGACCCAGTACTTC. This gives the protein CASSEGGETQYF.

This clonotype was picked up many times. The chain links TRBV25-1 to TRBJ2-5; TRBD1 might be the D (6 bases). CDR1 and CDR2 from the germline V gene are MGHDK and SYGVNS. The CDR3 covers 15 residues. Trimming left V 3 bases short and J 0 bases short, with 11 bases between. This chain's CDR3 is CASSDNRDYQETQYF. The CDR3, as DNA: TGTGCCAGCAGTGATAACAGGGATTACCAAGAGACCCAGTACTTC.

CDR3 sequence: CASSGGGQGFFPNTEAFF. CDR3 nucleotide sequence: TGTGCCAGCAGCGGGGGGGGACAGGGGTTTTTCCCGAACACTGAAGCTTTCTTT. This rearrangement joins TRBV7-2 to TRBJ1-1, with TRBD1 identical over 10 bases. V shed 5 bases and J 1 base; nucleotides not matched to a gene: 13. The CDR3 has 18 residues. Germline CDR1 SGHTA, CDR2 FQGNSA.

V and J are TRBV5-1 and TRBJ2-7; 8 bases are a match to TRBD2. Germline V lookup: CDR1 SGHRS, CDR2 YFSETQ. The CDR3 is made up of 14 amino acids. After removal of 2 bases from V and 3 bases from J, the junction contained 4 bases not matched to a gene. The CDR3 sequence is CASSFSGAVYEQYF. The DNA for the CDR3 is TGCGCCAGCAGCTTTAGCGGGGCGGTCTACGAGCAGTACTTC.

CDR3 sequence (DNA): TGCGCCAGCAGCCAAGATTTGAAACTTTACAATGAGCAGTTCTTC. Translation: CASSQDLKLYNEQFF. The rearrangement uses TRBV4-1 and TRBJ2-1; no firm D call. Germline CDR1 and CDR2: MGHRA and YSYEKL. The length of the CDR3 is 15 residues. Trimming left V 0 bases short and J 4 bases short, with 10 bases between.

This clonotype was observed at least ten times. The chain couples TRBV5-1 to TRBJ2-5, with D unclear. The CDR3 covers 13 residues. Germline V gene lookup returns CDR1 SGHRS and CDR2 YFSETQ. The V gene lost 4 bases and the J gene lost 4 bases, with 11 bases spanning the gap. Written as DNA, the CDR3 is TGCGCCAGCAGCCCGACCCCTCCAGAGACCCAGTACTTC. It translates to CASSPTPPETQYF.

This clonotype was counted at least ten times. The CDR3 here is CASSLGLDSLNTEAFF. The CDR3 DNA reads as TGTGCCAGCAGCTTGGGACTGGACAGCCTGAACACTGAAGCTTTCTTT. The V and J genes are TRBV5-6 and TRBJ1-1; tentatively, D is TRBD1 (6 bases). Germline assignment: CDR1 SGHDT and CDR2 YYEEEE. V was shortened by 0 bases and J by 0 bases, with 12 bases between the two germline ends. This CDR3 contains 16 residues.

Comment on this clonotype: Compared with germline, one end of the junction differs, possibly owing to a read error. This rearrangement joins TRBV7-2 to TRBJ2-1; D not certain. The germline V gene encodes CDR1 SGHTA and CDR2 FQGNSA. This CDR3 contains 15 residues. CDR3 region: CASSIDKSSYNEQYF. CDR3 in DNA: TGTGCCAGCAGCATAGACAAGAGCTCCTACAATGAGCAGTACTTT.

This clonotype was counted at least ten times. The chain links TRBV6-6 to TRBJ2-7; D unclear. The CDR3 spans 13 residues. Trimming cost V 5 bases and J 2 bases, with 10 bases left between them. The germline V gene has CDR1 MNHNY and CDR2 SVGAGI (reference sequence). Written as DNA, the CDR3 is TGTGCCAGCAGTACCGACGGACCCTACGAGCAGTACTTC. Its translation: CASSTDGPYEQYF.

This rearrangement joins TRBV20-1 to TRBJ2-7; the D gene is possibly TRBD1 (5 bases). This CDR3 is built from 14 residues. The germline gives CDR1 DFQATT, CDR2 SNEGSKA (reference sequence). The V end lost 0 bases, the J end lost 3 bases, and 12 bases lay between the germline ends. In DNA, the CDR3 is TGCAGTGCTAGAGATCCGAGACAGTTCTACGAGCAGTACTTC. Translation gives CSARDPRQFYEQYF.

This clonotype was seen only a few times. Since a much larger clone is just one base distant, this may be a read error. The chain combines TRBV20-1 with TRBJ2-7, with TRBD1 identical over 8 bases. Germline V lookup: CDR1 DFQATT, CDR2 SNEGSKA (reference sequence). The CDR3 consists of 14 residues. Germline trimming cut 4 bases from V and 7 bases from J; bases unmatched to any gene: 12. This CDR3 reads CSAIGRGHHNEQYF. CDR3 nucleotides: TGCAGTGCTATCGGCAGGGGGCACCACAATGAGCAGTACTTC.

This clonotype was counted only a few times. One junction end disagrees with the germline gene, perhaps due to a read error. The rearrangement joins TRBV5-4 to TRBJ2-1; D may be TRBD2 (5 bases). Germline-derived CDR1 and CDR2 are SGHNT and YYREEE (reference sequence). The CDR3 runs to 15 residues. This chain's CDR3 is CAGSLASLGDNEQFF. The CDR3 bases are TGTGCCGGCAGCTTGGCCTCTTTGGGAGACAATGAGCAGTTCTTC.

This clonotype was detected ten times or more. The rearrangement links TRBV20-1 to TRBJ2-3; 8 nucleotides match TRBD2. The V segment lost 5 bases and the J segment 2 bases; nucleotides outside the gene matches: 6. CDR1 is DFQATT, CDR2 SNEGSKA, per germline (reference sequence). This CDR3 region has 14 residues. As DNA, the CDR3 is TGCAGTGCTGTAAGCGGGGGTTACACAGATACGCAGTATTTT. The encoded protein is CSAVSGGYTDTQYF.

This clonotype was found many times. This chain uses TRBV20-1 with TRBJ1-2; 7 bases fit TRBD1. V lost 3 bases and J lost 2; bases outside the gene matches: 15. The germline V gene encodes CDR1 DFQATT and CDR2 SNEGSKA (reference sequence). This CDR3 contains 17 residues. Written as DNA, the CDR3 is TGCAGTGCTAGCCCGATCCAGGCGGGGGACAGCAACTATGGCTACACCTTC. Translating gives CSASPIQAGDSNYGYTF.